This TCR beta chain was sequenced in a study of vaccination and CD4 T cells after COVID-19. Study details: Stimulation of cells relied on overlapping spike peptides derived from SARS-CoV-2, HCoV-NL63, HCoV-OC43 and HCoV-229E.

The Oncomine TCR Beta short-read assay was applied to DNA of cultured CD4+ T cells. TCRdb called the PCR reads again in MiXCR, with one record for every CDR3 protein. The sample lists about 10,000 distinct CDR3 sequences, over 25% seen once, with roughly 15% in the top ten. This sample's treatment: approximately nine-day PBMC culture with coronavirus spike peptide pools or control peptides (ViraFEST assay). Trimming pared 2 bases from V and 8 bases from J, leaving 13 bases between. In germline, CDR1 is GTSNPN, CDR2 SVGIG (reference sequence). The length of the CDR3 is 14 residues. Notes on this clonotype: The antigen remains unidentified.

The chain joins TRBV30 to TRBJ1-6; a possible D gene is TRBD1 (5 bases). This TCR derives from a human donor who had recovered from COVID-19. The source was CD4+ T cells from blood, cultured in vitro, collected after SARS-CoV-2 vaccination. CDR3 DNA sequence: TGTGCCTGGAGTCCAGGGAGGGGATATTCACCCCTCCACTTT. Encoded protein: CAWSPGRGYSPLHF.